This TCR beta chain came from a study of identical twins. Overall study results and limits: Within twin pairs, the out-of-frame alpha sequences they shared showed excess low generation probability.

One entry per CDR3 protein, called by TCRdb with MiXCR from the 5' RACE reads. The sample lists approximately 600,000 distinct CDR3 sequences; approximately 9.6% were seen once. As to this clonotype: Its target is unknown.

Another study also made use of these data, one on yellow fever vaccine responses in identical twins. Per that study: On the reported evidence, twins' vaccine T cell responses seemed partly convergent and partly personalized.

The source is a woman under 30 in good health. Sequencing was carried out using PBMCs.

The CDR3, as DNA: TGTGCCAGCAGCCCTCAGCGGGGGGGCGTGGAGACCCAGTACTTC. Its protein product is CASSPQRGGVETQYF. The chain employs TRBV7-8 and TRBJ2-5; TRBD2 matches 10 bases. Trimming took 5 bases from V and 5 from J; bases not matched to a gene: 8. The CDR3 is 15 amino acids. Germline CDR1 is SGHVS and CDR2 is FQNEAQ.